This T cell receptor beta chain is drawn from a study of beta chain features in type 1 diabetes. Of note for this clone: Its antigen is undetermined.

There are 17 residues in the CDR3. J was trimmed by 1 base and V by 5 bases; bases with no gene match: 8. Germline loops: CDR1 SGHTA, CDR2 FQGNSA. Study-wide results and caveats: Type 1 diabetes patients had TCRB CDR3s that were shorter (moderately but significantly so) in all four CD4+ subsets. PCR might favor shorter templates, but any such skew would affect patients and controls equally.

Heparinised blood was drawn once per donor, averaging roughly 120 mL. Since all of the isolated RNA was reverse transcribed, expressed TCRB transcripts were what got sequenced. Using immunoSEQ multiplex PCR, the repertoire was profiled, and TCRdb retains in-frame clones only, with some absent. The sample lists about 42,000 clones; 50% were seen once. The chain is built from TRBV7-2 and TRBJ2-7, with 13 bases aligning to TRBD2. The clonotype was recovered from a woman in her 30s in good health. Sequenced input: stem cell memory CD4+ T cells from blood. As DNA, the CDR3 is TGTGCCAGCAGCGGAGGGGGACTAGCGGGGCCATCCTACGAGCAGTACTTC. This codes for CASSGGGLAGPSYEQYF.